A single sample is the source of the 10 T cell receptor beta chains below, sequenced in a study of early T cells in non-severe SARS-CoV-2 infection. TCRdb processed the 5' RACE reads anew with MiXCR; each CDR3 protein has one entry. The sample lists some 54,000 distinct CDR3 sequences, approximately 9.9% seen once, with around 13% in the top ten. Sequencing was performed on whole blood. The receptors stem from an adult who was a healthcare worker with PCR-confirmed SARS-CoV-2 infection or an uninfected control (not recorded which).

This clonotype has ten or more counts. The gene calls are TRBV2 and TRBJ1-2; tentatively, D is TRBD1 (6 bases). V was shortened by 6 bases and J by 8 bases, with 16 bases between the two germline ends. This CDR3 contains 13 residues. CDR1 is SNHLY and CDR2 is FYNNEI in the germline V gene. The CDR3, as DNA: TGTGCCAGCAGCCAGAGGGCAGGGGACGGCTACACCTTC. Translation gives CASSQRAGDGYTF.

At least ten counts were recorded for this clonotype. Here the CDR3 reads CASSPQIWVDSYNEQFF. In DNA form, the CDR3 reads TGTGCCAGCAGCCCCCAAATTTGGGTCGACTCCTACAATGAGCAGTTCTTC. The chain has TRBV7-2 and TRBJ2-1; D ambiguous. Germline values: CDR1 SGHTA, CDR2 FQGNSA. CDR3 length: 17 amino acids. V lost 5 bases and J lost 0, with 17 bases in between. Filled out from reference TRBV7-2 and TRBJ2-1, the complete variable domain reads GAGVSQSPSNKVTEKGKDVELRCDPISGHTALYWYRQSLGQGLEFLIYFQGNSAPDKSGLPSDRFSAERTGGSVSTLTIQRTQQEDSAVYLCASSPQIWVDSYNEQFFGPGTRLTVL.

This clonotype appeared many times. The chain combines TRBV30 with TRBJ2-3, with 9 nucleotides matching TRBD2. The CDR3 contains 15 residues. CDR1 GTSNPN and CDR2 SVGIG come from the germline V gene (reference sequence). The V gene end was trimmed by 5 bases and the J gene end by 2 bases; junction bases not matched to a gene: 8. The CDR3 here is CAWSTSGGFTDTQYF. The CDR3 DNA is TGTGCCTGGTCAACGAGCGGGGGGTTCACAGATACGCAGTATTTT. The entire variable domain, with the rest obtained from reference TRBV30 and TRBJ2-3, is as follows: SQTIHQWPATLVQPVGSPLSLECTVEGTSNPNLYWYRQAAGRGLQLLFYSVGIGQISSEVPQNLSASRPQDRQFILSSKKLLLSDSGFYLCAWSTSGGFTDTQYFGPGTRLTVL.

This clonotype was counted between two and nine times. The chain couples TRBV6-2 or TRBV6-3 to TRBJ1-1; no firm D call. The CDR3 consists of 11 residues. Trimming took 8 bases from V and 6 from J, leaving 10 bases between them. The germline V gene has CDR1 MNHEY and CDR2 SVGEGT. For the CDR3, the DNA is TGTGCCAGCGGCAGTTGGGCTGAAGCTTTCTTT. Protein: CASGSWAEAFF.

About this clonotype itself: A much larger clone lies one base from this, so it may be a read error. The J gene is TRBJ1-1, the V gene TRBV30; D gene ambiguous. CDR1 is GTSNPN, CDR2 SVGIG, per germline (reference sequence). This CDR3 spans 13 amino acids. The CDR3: CAWSVQGNTEALF. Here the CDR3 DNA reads TGTGCCTGGAGTGTACAAGGTAACACTGAAGCTTTATTT.

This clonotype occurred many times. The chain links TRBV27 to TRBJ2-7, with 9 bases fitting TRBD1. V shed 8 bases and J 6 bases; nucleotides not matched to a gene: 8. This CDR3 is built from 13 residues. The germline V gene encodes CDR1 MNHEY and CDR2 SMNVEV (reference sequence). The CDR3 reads CASPPDRGSEQYF. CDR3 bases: TGTGCCAGCCCCCCGGACAGGGGAAGCGAGCAGTACTTC.

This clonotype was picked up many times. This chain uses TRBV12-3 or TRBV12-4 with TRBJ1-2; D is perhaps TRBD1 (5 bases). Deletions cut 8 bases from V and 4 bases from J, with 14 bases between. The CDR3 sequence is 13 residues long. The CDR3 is CASAQGRLYGYTF. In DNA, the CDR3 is TGTGCCAGCGCCCAGGGACGGCTCTATGGCTACACCTTC.

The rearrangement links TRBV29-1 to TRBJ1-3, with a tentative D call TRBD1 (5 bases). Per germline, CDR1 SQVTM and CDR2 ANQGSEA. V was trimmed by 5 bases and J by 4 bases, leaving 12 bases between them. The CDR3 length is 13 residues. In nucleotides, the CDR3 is TGCAGCGTTATAATCGACAGCGGAAACACCATATATTTT. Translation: CSVIIDSGNTIYF.

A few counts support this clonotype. CDR3 nucleotide sequence: TGCAGCGTTGCGCGGCACCAACAACAAGAGACCCAGTACTTC. It translates to CSVARHQQQETQYF. The chain links TRBV29-1 to TRBJ2-5; no firm D call. Between the trimmed V and J ends, which lost 4 bases and 2 bases, there was a span of 14 bases. The germline CDR1 and CDR2 sequences are SQVTM and ANQGSEA. The CDR3 extends over 14 amino acids.

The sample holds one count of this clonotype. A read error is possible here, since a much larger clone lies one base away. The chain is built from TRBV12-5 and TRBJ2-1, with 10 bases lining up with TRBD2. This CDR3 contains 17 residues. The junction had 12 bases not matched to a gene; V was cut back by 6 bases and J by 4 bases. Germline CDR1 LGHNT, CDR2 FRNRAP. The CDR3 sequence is CASGLPSAGGVYNEQFF. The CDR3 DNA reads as TGTGCTAGTGGCCTCCCATCAGCGGGAGGGGTTTACAATGAGCAGTTCTTC.